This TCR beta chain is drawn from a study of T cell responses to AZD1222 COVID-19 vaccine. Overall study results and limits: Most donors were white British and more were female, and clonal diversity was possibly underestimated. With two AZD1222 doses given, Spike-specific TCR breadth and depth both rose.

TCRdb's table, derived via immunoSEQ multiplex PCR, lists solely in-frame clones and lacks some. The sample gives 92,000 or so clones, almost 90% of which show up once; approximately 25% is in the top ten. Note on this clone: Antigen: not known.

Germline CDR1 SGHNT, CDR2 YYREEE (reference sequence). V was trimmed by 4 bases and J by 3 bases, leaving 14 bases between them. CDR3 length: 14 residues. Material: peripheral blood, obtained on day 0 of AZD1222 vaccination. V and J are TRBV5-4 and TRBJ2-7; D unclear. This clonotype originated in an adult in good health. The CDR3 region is CASSVARADYEQYF. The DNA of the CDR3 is TGTGCCAGCAGCGTCGCCCGGGCAGACTACGAGCAGTACTTC.